These 27 T cell receptor beta chains came from one sample sequenced in a study of shared T cell receptors in the human thymus. Clones were sequenced by immunoSEQ multiplex PCR, and TCRdb holds only the in-frame ones, with some missing. The data hold roughly 68,000 clones, with nearly 95% observed a single time. Sequenced sample: thymocytes. The receptors originated from a human donor.

The chain recombines TRBV5-8 with TRBJ1-1; unclear D gene. Trimming stripped 0 bases from V and 6 bases from J, with 3 bases between. CDR1 SGHTS and CDR2 YDEGEE come from the germline V gene. The CDR3 runs 11 residues. DNA for the CDR3: TGTGCCAGCAGCTTGGAGTCTGAAGCTTTCTTT. It specifies CASSLESEAFF.

DNA for the CDR3: TGTGCTAGTGGTTTGAGTACAACACCAGGGGGCGACTATGGCTACACCTTC. Translation gives CASGLSTTPGGDYGYTF. The chain links TRBV12-5 to TRBJ1-2; 8 bases agree with TRBD1. The germline V gene has CDR1 LGHNT and CDR2 FRNRAP. The length of the CDR3 is 17 residues. J lost 3 bases, V lost 2 bases, and 11 bases had no gene match.

J is TRBJ1-2 and V is TRBV4-2; D is uncertain. V was pared by 1 base and J by 7 bases, with 10 bases between. CDR3 length equals 13 residues. Looked up from germline, CDR1 is LGHNA and CDR2 is YNFKEQ. CDR3 region: CASSQGRESGYTF. Here the CDR3 DNA reads TGTGCCAGCAGCCAAGGTAGGGAATCTGGCTACACCTTC.

The chain has TRBV5-3 and TRBJ2-7; 10 positions agree with TRBD1. TRBV5-3 is identified as an open reading frame with a role that is uncertain. V shed 5 bases, J shed 3 bases, and the junction held 5 bases outside the gene matches. The CDR3 is 14 residues long. CDR3 sequence (DNA): TGTGCCAGAAGTACCGGGACAGGGGACTACGAGCAGTACTTC. Its translation is CARSTGTGDYEQYF.

V usage is TRBV6-6 and J usage is TRBJ1-1; weak D call: TRBD1 (5 bases). The CDR3 runs to 10 residues. Germline V gives CDR1 MNHNY, CDR2 SVGAGI (reference sequence). Trimming pared 6 bases from V and 7 bases from J, leaving 6 bases between. The CDR3 sequence: CASSDSEAFF. The CDR3 region has the DNA TGTGCCAGCAGCGACAGTGAAGCTTTCTTT.

In its sample, this clone was seen once. The genes are TRBV7-3 and TRBJ2-3, with D perhaps being TRBD1 or TRBD2 (5 bases each). Germline loops: CDR1 SGHTA, CDR2 FQGTGA. The CDR3 has 15 amino acids. The V end lost 5 bases, the J end lost 0 bases, and 12 bases lay between the germline ends. The CDR3 sequence: CASSTSEGSTDTQYF. The CDR3 region has the DNA TGTGCCAGCAGCACGTCTGAGGGGAGCACAGATACGCAGTATTTT. Supplemented by reference TRBV7-3 and TRBJ2-3, the full variable domain reads GAGVSQTPSNKVTEKGKYVELRCDPISGHTALYWYRQSLGQGPEFLIYFQGTGAADDSGLPNDRFFAVRPEGSVSTLKIQRTERGDSAVYLCASSTSEGSTDTQYFGPGTRLTVL.

The chain recombines TRBV29-1 with TRBJ1-2; 7 positions match TRBD1. V was pared by 0 bases and J by 0 bases, with 16 bases of the junction left unmatched. The CDR3 runs to 19 residues. Germline values: CDR1 SQVTM, CDR2 ANQGSEA. The CDR3 coding sequence is TGCAGCGTTGAAGATTGTGACTCGGAGGGACAGAGAGCTAACTATGGCTACACCTTC. Its translation: CSVEDCDSEGQRANYGYTF.

The chain couples TRBV6-5 to TRBJ1-1; no definite D call. Looked up from germline, CDR1 is MNHEY and CDR2 is SVGAGI. V lost 0 bases and J lost 1, with 9 bases in between. The CDR3 covers 15 residues. The CDR3 region has the DNA TGTGCCAGCAGTTACTCGATGTCAGGGAACACTGAAGCTTTCTTT. Amino acids: CASSYSMSGNTEAFF.

The V gene is TRBV7-9, the J gene TRBJ2-5; the match to TRBD1 covers 7 bases. With V trimmed by 8 bases and J by 9 bases, 21 bases remained unmatched. The CDR3 is 16 amino acids. Germline V lookup: CDR1 SEHNR, CDR2 FQNEAQ (reference sequence). CDR3 residues: CASGQESPTIGESQYF. Written as DNA, the CDR3 is TGTGCCAGCGGACAGGAGTCCCCCACAATAGGCGAGTCCCAGTACTTC.

The V gene is TRBV4-2, the J gene TRBJ2-1; the match to TRBD2 covers 8 bases. V lost 1 base to trimming and J lost 3 bases; unmatched junction nucleotides: 11. CDR1 is LGHNA, CDR2 YNFKEQ, per germline. The CDR3 covers 18 residues. The CDR3 is CASSQVLTSEQLYNEQFF. CDR3 sequence (DNA): TGTGCCAGCAGCCAAGTCCTGACTAGCGAACAACTCTACAATGAGCAGTTCTTC.

This rearrangement joins TRBV7-8 to TRBJ1-5; weak D call: TRBD1 (6 bases). With 4 bases removed from V and 0 bases from J, the gap between germline ends came to 10 bases. The germline CDR1 and CDR2 sequences are SGHVS and FQNEAQ. This CDR3 region has 15 residues. The CDR3 here is CASSSRDISNQPQHF. The CDR3 coding sequence is TGTGCCAGCAGCTCCCGGGACATTAGCAATCAGCCCCAGCATTTT. Full variable domain (remainder filled in from reference TRBV7-8 and TRBJ1-5): GAGVSQSPRYKVAKRGQDVALRCDPISGHVSLFWYQQALGQGPEFLTYFQNEAQLDKSGLPSDRFFAERPEGSVSTLKIQRTQQEDSAVYLCASSSRDISNQPQHFGDGTRLSIL.

The chain links TRBV7-2 to TRBJ2-2, with 13 bases matching TRBD2. Germline loops: CDR1 SGHTA, CDR2 FQGNSA. Trimming took 4 bases from V and 7 from J; bases not matched to a gene: 9. This CDR3 has 17 amino acids. The CDR3 spells CASSSTSGGPVGGELFF. The CDR3 DNA follows: TGTGCCAGCAGCTCGACTAGCGGGGGGCCTGTTGGCGGGGAGCTGTTTTTT. Drawing the rest from reference TRBV7-2 and TRBJ2-2, the complete variable domain is GAGVSQSPSNKVTEKGKDVELRCDPISGHTALYWYRQSLGQGLEFLIYFQGNSAPDKSGLPSDRFSAERTGGSVSTLTIQRTQQEDSAVYLCASSSTSGGPVGGELFFGEGSRLTVL.

This rearrangement joins TRBV11-2 to TRBJ1-1, with 10 bases identical to TRBD1. Germline V gene lookup returns CDR1 SGHAT and CDR2 FQNNGV. There are 16 residues in the CDR3. J gave up 1 base and V 5 bases, and 7 bases lay outside the gene matches. The CDR3 is CASSPDRGYGNTEAFF. CDR3 coding DNA: TGTGCCAGCAGCCCGGACAGGGGGTACGGGAACACTGAAGCTTTCTTT.

The chain recombines TRBV5-1 with TRBJ2-1; D gene unclear. This CDR3 has 15 residues. Germline V gives CDR1 SGHRS, CDR2 YFSETQ. V was shortened by 0 bases and J by 2 bases, with 9 bases between the two germline ends. In DNA, the CDR3 is TGCGCCAGCAGCTTGGCCAGTGCTCCCTACAATGAGCAGTTCTTC. Protein product: CASSLASAPYNEQFF.

The V call is TRBV5-1, the J call TRBJ2-5; D gene uncertain. CDR3 length equals 14 residues. Trimming stripped 0 bases from V and 8 bases from J, with 14 bases between. Germline V gene lookup returns CDR1 SGHRS and CDR2 YFSETQ. The CDR3 loop is CASSLGQEGPTQYF. In DNA, the CDR3 is TGCGCCAGCAGCTTGGGCCAGGAAGGACCCACCCAGTACTTC.

This chain connects TRBV14 to TRBJ2-1; perhaps D is TRBD1 or TRBD2 (5 bases each). CDR3 size: 15 residues. Trimming left V 2 bases short and J 12 bases short, with 20 bases between. Germline lookup yields CDR1 SGHDN and CDR2 FVKESK. The CDR3 region is CASSQSDSPRRPQFF. The CDR3 DNA is TGTGCCAGCAGCCAATCTGACAGTCCGCGGAGGCCGCAGTTCTTC.

The V call is TRBV9, the J call TRBJ2-3; TRBD2 aligns across 7 bases. This CDR3 region has 15 residues. V dropped 3 bases and J dropped 2; count of bases not matched to a gene: 6. Per germline, CDR1 SGDLS and CDR2 YYNGEE. CDR3 loop: CASSACGGLTDTQYF. CDR3 coding DNA: TGTGCCAGCAGCGCCTGCGGGGGTCTCACAGATACGCAGTATTTT.

CDR3 region: CASAGGAPNTEAFF. The DNA of the CDR3 is TGCGCCAGCGCCGGGGGGGCCCCTAACACTGAAGCTTTCTTT. The chain uses TRBV5-1 and TRBJ1-1, with D maybe TRBD1 (6 bases). V was cut by 7 bases and J by 2 bases, with 15 bases left in between. The germline V gene encodes CDR1 SGHRS and CDR2 YFSETQ. The CDR3 consists of 14 residues.

In nucleotides, the CDR3 is TGTGCCAGCAGCCAAGCCCCACAGGGGGAGAGAGATACGCAGTATTTT. Translated, it gives CASSQAPQGERDTQYF. The chain combines TRBV14 with TRBJ2-3, with 8 bases identical to TRBD1. Per germline, CDR1 SGHDN and CDR2 FVKESK. CDR3 length equals 16 residues. With V trimmed by 1 base and J by 5 bases, 8 bases remained unmatched. The variable domain in full, completed from reference TRBV14 and TRBJ2-3, reads EAGVTQFPSHSVIEKGQTVTLRCDPISGHDNLYWYRRVMGKEIKFLLHFVKESKQDESGMPNNRFLAERTGGTYSTLKVQPAELEDSGVYFCASSQAPQGERDTQYFGPGTRLTVL.

The genes are TRBV2 and TRBJ2-7; D possibly uses TRBD1 or TRBD2 (6 bases each). The CDR3 length is 17 residues. Germline V CDR1 and CDR2: SNHLY, FYNNEI. V was pared by 3 bases and J by 9 bases, with 27 bases between. The CDR3: CASSEGGLLSLYPTQYF. The CDR3 coding sequence is TGTGCCAGCAGTGAGGGGGGCCTACTGTCTCTTTACCCCACGCAGTACTTC.

This clone was picked up a small number of times. This chain joins TRBV19 and TRBJ1-2; 7 bases map to TRBD1. Germline V gives CDR1 LNHDA, CDR2 SQIVND (reference sequence). Unmatched junction bases numbered 6, after V lost 8 bases and J lost 0 bases. The CDR3 loop spans 14 amino acids. The CDR3 nucleotides are TGTGCCAGTGCACCGGGACAGACTAACTATGGCTACACCTTC. This encodes CASAPGQTNYGYTF.

In this sample, this clone turned up once. This chain links TRBV6-6 with TRBJ1-4, with D tentatively TRBD1 (6 bases). Trimming shortened V by 6 bases and J by 0 bases, and 11 bases separated the two germline ends. Per the germline V gene, CDR1 is MNHNY and CDR2 is SVGAGI (reference sequence). The CDR3 covers 15 residues. CDR3 region: CASSLGTTTNEKLFF. In nucleotides, the CDR3 is TGTGCCAGCAGCCTTGGGACAACAACTAATGAAAAACTGTTTTTT.

Only one count was recorded for this clone. The chain combines TRBV14 with TRBJ2-3; either TRBD1 or TRBD2 may supply D (5 bases each). V lost 8 bases and J lost 2, with 26 bases in between. The CDR3 loop spans 18 amino acids. Germline assignment: CDR1 SGHDN and CDR2 FVKESK. CDR3: CASAQRGAPRQTTDTQYF. In nucleotides, the CDR3 is TGTGCCAGCGCACAAAGAGGGGCTCCTCGACAAACCACAGATACGCAGTATTTT.

V and J are TRBV7-3 and TRBJ2-7; TRBD1 aligns across 9 bases. This CDR3 has 15 amino acids. The germline V gene has CDR1 SGHTA and CDR2 FQGTGA. The V segment lost 4 bases and the J segment 2 bases; nucleotides outside the gene matches: 6. The CDR3: CASSCTGTGTYEQYF. The CDR3 DNA reads TGTGCCAGCAGCTGCACCGGGACAGGGACCTACGAGCAGTACTTC. The full variable domain, in which reference TRBV7-3 and TRBJ2-7 provide the parts outside the CDR3, is GAGVSQTPSNKVTEKGKYVELRCDPISGHTALYWYRQSLGQGPEFLIYFQGTGAADDSGLPNDRFFAVRPEGSVSTLKIQRTERGDSAVYLCASSCTGTGTYEQYFGPGTRLTVT.

V is TRBV5-4 and J is TRBJ2-5, with 12 bases that match TRBD1. The germline V gene encodes CDR1 SGHNT and CDR2 YYREEE (reference sequence). With V trimmed by 10 bases and J by 2 bases, 6 bases remained unmatched. This CDR3 comprises 14 residues. CDR3 in DNA: TGTGCCGTACCGGGACAGGGGGCACAAGAGACCCAGTACTTC. This encodes CAVPGQGAQETQYF. Looking up the rest from reference TRBV5-4 and TRBJ2-5 gives the full variable domain: ETGVTQSPTHLIKTRGQQVTLRCSSQSGHNTVSWYQQALGQGPQFIFQYYREEENGRGNFPPRFSGLQFPNYSSELNVNALELDDSALYLCAVPGQGAQETQYFGPGTRLLVL.

The chain recombines TRBV18 with TRBJ2-5; 9 bases match TRBD2. Trimming cost V 3 bases and J 1 base; bases outside gene matches: 6. Germline V CDR1 and CDR2: KGHSH, LQKENI. The CDR3 loop spans 16 amino acids. The CDR3 loop is CASSPIAGERQETQYF. The CDR3 DNA is TGTGCCAGCTCACCGATAGCGGGGGAACGCCAAGAGACCCAGTACTTC.

The V call is TRBV7-9, the J call TRBJ2-3; 7 bases line up with TRBD2. The CDR3 extends over 16 amino acids. Germline V lookup: CDR1 SEHNR, CDR2 FQNEAQ (reference sequence). J gave up 2 bases and V 3 bases, and 8 bases lay outside the gene matches. The CDR3 bases are TGTGCCAGCAGCTTCGAACTAGCGAGAACCACAGATACGCAGTATTTT. It codes for CASSFELARTTDTQYF.